This entry describes one TCR beta chain. This specimen belongs to a study of technical replicates of blood from a handful of donors. Data came from immunoSEQ multiplex PCR; TCRdb stores just in-frame clones and leaves some out. Altogether 68,000 or so clones are present, 91% being singletons, with the ten largest covering 4.7%. CDR1 and CDR2 (germline): LNHNV, YYDKDF (reference sequence). This CDR3 contains 15 residues. Losses at the gene ends were 10 bases for V and 3 bases for J; bases not matched to a gene: 14. This rearrangement joins TRBV15 to TRBJ1-2, with TRBD1 matching 7 bases. The TCR sequence derives from a human donor in good health. Some clones in this sample may be carry-over from other donors' samples. The sequenced sample was PBMCs. This CDR3 reads CASTQGIGNYYGYTF. CDR3 nucleotides: TGTGCCAGTACACAGGGGATAGGGAATTACTATGGCTACACCTTC.